This T cell receptor (beta chain) was sequenced in a study of Ad26.COV2.S vaccination and SARS-CoV-2 variants. Study-wide background: Sample donor was a member of the COV1001 Ad26.COV2.S trial arm. The vaccine Ad26.COV2.S was put into the muscle once, or twice with 56 days between. Study results and limitations: Vaccinees displayed broader spike-specific TCR repertoires than placebo recipients.

V dropped 1 base and J dropped 5; count of bases not matched to a gene: 5. The CDR3 length is 15 residues. Per the germline V gene, CDR1 is SGHVS and CDR2 is FNYEAQ. Treatment indicated: roughly 19 received Ad26.COV2.S at low or high dose, single or two shots; 5 received placebo; per-sample allocation not given. Sampling took place 63 days after the first vaccine or placebo injection. Wuhan-strain spike was delivered by a replication-incompetent Ad26 vector. Some clones are missing from TCRdb's copy, which holds only in-frame ones; the method was immunoSEQ multiplex PCR. The sample has some 390,000 clones, 89% seen once. Remarks on this clone: Its antigen is still unknown.

The chain has TRBV7-6 and TRBJ1-1; 9 bases fit TRBD1. The TCR sequence derives from a person aged 18-65 years who received the Ad26.COV2.S COVID-19 vaccine or a placebo. Sample: peripheral blood, taken in a trial of Ad26.COV2.S vaccine versus placebo. The CDR3 DNA reads TGTGCCAGCAGCTTAGAGAACAGGGGGCGAACTGAAGCTTTCTTT. Its translation: CASSLENRGRTEAFF.